This T cell receptor beta chain was observed in a study of cytomegalovirus exposure and HLA in healthy donors. Study findings and constraints: Some segments of the V type, notably TRBV6-2 and TRBV6-3, were excluded as indistinguishable. In a later analysis, TCR beta V- and J-gene trimming was associated with a missense DCLRE1C variant. Association of 15,000 to 20,000 TCR beta sequences with HLA alleles was found at 0.05 false discovery rate in a later analysis.

PCR employed 60 Vbeta and 13 Jbeta primers. TCRdb's copy holds only in-frame clones and misses some; the assay was immunoSEQ multiplex PCR. The sample records about 210,000 clones, 70% to 85% being singletons. The germline V gene encodes CDR1 MGHRA and CDR2 YSYEKL. The CDR3 contains 17 residues. Germline trimming cut 0 bases from V and 0 bases from J; bases unmatched to any gene: 6. Comment on this clone: Antigen specificity is unknown.

The chain recombines TRBV4-1 with TRBJ1-1; TRBD1 matches 8 bases. The sequence derives from a man aged 35 to 55 in good health and CMV-seropositive. The sequenced material came from PBMCs. The CDR3 region has the DNA TGCGCCAGCAGCCAAGAGGGGGGGGACAGGATGAACACTGAAGCTTTCTTT. This gives the protein CASSQEGGDRMNTEAFF.